This TCR beta chain appears in the sequencing data of a study of beta chain features in type 1 diabetes (dated by TCRdb to 2017 to 2018). Regarding the research as a whole: Mean age, gender distribution, total cell number and subset yield were not different between patients and healthy donors. A total of around 110,000,000 sorted cells were examined across all samples, and a strong correlation was observed between cell number per subset and RNA yield. The study compared the TCRB repertoires of sorted circulating CD4+ T cell subsets in recently diagnosed type 1 diabetes patients with those in matched healthy donors. Regulatory and stem cell-like memory subsets were isolated from only 8 patients and roughly 8 healthy donors, whereas naive and central memory subsets came from all 30 or so donors.

CDR3 length: 14 amino acids, cysteine to phenylalanine. The entry retains the CDR3 DNA only, 42 bases that are in frame from base 1. Clipping removes 5 bases from V and 4 bases from J, with 7 as the unmatched junction base count. CDR1 and CDR2, looked up from the germline V gene (reference sequence), are SEHNR and FQNEAQ. This clone was recorded a few times. Its antigen remains unidentified. Nothing much larger sits one base from this clone, and base qualities are not available. Each donor gave one peripheral blood draw, averaging around 120 mL, which was collected into heparinised tubes. Naive, central memory, regulatory and stem cell-like memory CD4+ T cells were sorted on a BD FACSAria II using a panel including CD45RO, CCR7, CD25, CD127, CD95 and CD27. All sorted populations exceeded 95% purity. PBMCs were isolated immediately by Lymphoprep density gradient centrifugation and stained directly without culture. So that batch effects would be minimized, each experiment stained and sorted samples in pairs, pairing one healthy donor with one patient.

The entire amount of isolated RNA was reverse transcribed using the High Capacity cDNA Reverse Transcription Kit, so the sequenced TCRB transcripts were expressed ones. Naive, central memory and regulatory T cell samples underwent deep immunoSEQ sequencing, averaging about 3.57 million total reads per sample. After sorted cells were lysed in RLT buffer, RNA was extracted with DNase-treated RNeasy Micro or Mini kits, with the choice depending on cell number. Each cell subset was processed on its own to prevent cross-contamination, while patient and healthy donor samples were processed together. The immunoSEQ multiplex PCR was used to amplify TCRB sequences from cDNA, yielding 87-bp fragments that span the CDR3 region. Sequencing of the amplicons was performed on the Illumina HiSeq platform. The authors' analysis ran thus. PCR bias was corrected computationally using synthetic template baselines, and reads within Hamming distance 2 were collapsed, with unmergeable singletons discarded. Reads were aligned against IMGT so that V, D and J genes, CDR3 length and insertions or deletions at six rearrangement sites could be assigned. Within each subset, clonotype counts were normalized to sorted cell number, after which true diversity and Gini coefficients were computed with the tcR R package. The overlap coefficient, calculated on TCRB nucleotide sequences, was used to quantify repertoire sharing. Out-of-frame TCRB sequences from naive cells were analyzed as a proxy for the pre-selection repertoire. In its TCRdb copy, this immuneACCESS table keeps in-frame sequences only and misses some clones. Where compared with another copy, unresolved V genes explain less than half of these, and the others have no known cause. V, J and clone size are those of that table, while D and trimming were read from the DNA. The sample table lists some 410,000 clones, approximately 15% of them with a count of one. The biggest ten clones account for 0.03% to 0.04% of the sample.

Results and caveats for the whole study, not just this receptor: Because the HLA sub-analyses included only small numbers of individuals, any influence of HLA type on TCRB rearrangement was left unresolved. Because cDNA rather than genomic DNA was sequenced, highly expressing activated cells could have been over-represented, although no difference in activation and CD3 levels was found between groups. Naive, central memory and regulatory TCRB repertoires appeared more similar among patients than among healthy donors. In all four CD4+ subsets, TCRB CDR3 length was moderately but significantly shorter in type 1 diabetes patients. Shorter templates might have been favored by PCR, but patient and control samples were amplified and corrected together, so both groups would have been affected equally by any skew. Fewer insertions and more nucleotide deletions at VDJ recombination sites were observed in patients with type 1 diabetes, implying thymic rearrangement abnormalities.

This clonotype was obtained from a man younger than 40 in good health. The V and J genes are TRBV7-9 and TRBJ2-7; TRBD1 lines up with 8 middle nucleotides. Sequences were obtained from naive CD4+ T cells from blood. This specimen's cell subset or site label, per the study, means: true naive CD4+ T cells. At the DNA level, the sequence is TGTGCCAGCAGCCCAAGGACAGGGACATACGAGCAGTACTTC. Translated, this gives CASSPRTGTYEQYF.